One and the same sample provided the 10 T cell receptor beta chains below, sequenced in a study of shared clonotypes between healthy human individuals. Profiled with immunoSEQ multiplex PCR; TCRdb holds only in-frame clones, not every one. Of 2,500,000 or so clones in the sample, just under 95% were seen once. What was sequenced was naive CD4+ T cells from PBMCs. The subset is: CD45RA+ positively selected. These receptors were taken from a young man in good health. Some clones in this sample may be carry-over from other donors' samples.

Regarding this clone: The sample contains more than one DNA sequence encoding this CDR3. The chain recombines TRBV5-1 with TRBJ2-5, with D possibly being TRBD2 (5 bases). V lost 2 bases, J lost 1 base, and 12 bases lay in between. Germline V gene sequence: CDR1 SGHRS, CDR2 YFSETQ. This CDR3 contains 15 residues. The CDR3 DNA reads as TGCGCCAGCAGCTTTAGCCCGGCGGGCCAAGAGACCCAGTACTTC. Translating gives CASSFSPAGQETQYF.

A word on this clone: This CDR3 is also generated by other DNA sequences in the sample. The chain combines TRBV29-1 with TRBJ2-1; 10 bases align to TRBD1. Germline V gene sequence: CDR1 SQVTM, CDR2 ANQGSEA. The CDR3 runs to 14 residues. V trimming: 6 bases; J trimming: 3 bases; junction bases outside the gene matches: 5. The CDR3 protein is CSVARDRGYNEQFF. CDR3 in DNA: TGCAGCGTGGCCCGGGACAGGGGCTACAATGAGCAGTTCTTC.

J is TRBJ2-3 and V is TRBV4-2; D remains ambiguous. The CDR3 runs 13 residues. V dropped 0 bases and J dropped 2 bases, with 3 bases sitting between them. Germline CDR1 is LGHNA and CDR2 is YNFKEQ. DNA for the CDR3: TGTGCCAGCAGCCAAGATATCACAGATACGCAGTATTTT. This sequence encodes CASSQDITDTQYF.

V is TRBV6-1 and J is TRBJ1-4; D possibly corresponds to TRBD1 (6 bases). V dropped 4 bases and J dropped 7 bases, with 10 bases sitting between them. Per germline, CDR1 MNHNS and CDR2 SASEGT. This CDR3 is built from 13 residues. CDR3 bases: TGTGCCAGCAGTGGCGGGACATTTGAAAAACTGTTTTTT. Its protein is CASSGGTFEKLFF.

J is TRBJ2-2 and V is TRBV30, with D tentatively TRBD1 (5 bases). CDR3 length equals 14 residues. V shed 0 bases and J shed 6 bases, with 11 bases lying between them. The germline V gene encodes CDR1 GTSNPN and CDR2 SVGIG (reference sequence). CDR3 bases: TGTGCCTGGAGTGTCAAGGGGTCAGCCGGGGAGCTGTTTTTT. Protein: CAWSVKGSAGELFF.

This chain connects TRBV2 to TRBJ1-2, with D perhaps TRBD1 (5 bases). In germline, CDR1 is SNHLY, CDR2 FYNNEI. Trimming left V 2 bases short and J 4 bases short, with 11 bases between. The CDR3 consists of 14 residues. CDR3 coding DNA: TGTGCCAGCAGTGAAATCCGACAGATCTATGGCTACACCTTC. Amino acids: CASSEIRQIYGYTF.

V gene TRBV7-9 combines with J gene TRBJ1-4; D might be TRBD1 (6 bases). The CDR3 contains 15 residues. Germline CDR1 reads SEHNR; CDR2 reads FQNEAQ (reference sequence). V was shortened by 5 bases and J by 6 bases, with 16 bases between the two germline ends. In nucleotides, the CDR3 is TGTGCCAGCAGCCCCCCCGGGACAAGATATGAAAAACTGTTTTTT. It codes for CASSPPGTRYEKLFF.

This clone turned up a few times. The genes are TRBV30 and TRBJ1-4; 8 bases are shared with TRBD1. Looked up from germline, CDR1 is GTSNPN and CDR2 is SVGIG (reference sequence). The CDR3 has 14 residues. Trimming at V came to 1 base and at J to 7 bases, leaving 5 bases not matched to a gene. The CDR3 loop is CAWSGTGTVEKLFF. Written as DNA, the CDR3 is TGTGCCTGGAGTGGGACAGGGACTGTTGAAAAACTGTTTTTT.

This clone was counted once. The gene calls are TRBV6-1 and TRBJ2-1, with 9 bases that match TRBD1. This CDR3 contains 19 residues. V gave up 4 bases and J gave up 0 bases; unmatched junction bases: 13. CDR1 is MNHNS and CDR2 is SASEGT in the germline V gene. The CDR3 protein is CASSVLPGQGGRSYNEQFF. The DNA of the CDR3 is TGTGCCAGCAGTGTACTCCCGGGACAGGGCGGCCGCTCCTACAATGAGCAGTTCTTC.

This clone was counted a few times. The identical CDR3 is also encoded by other nucleotide sequences in the sample. This rearrangement joins TRBV5-1 to TRBJ1-5, with a tentative D call TRBD1 (6 bases). The CDR3 is made up of 14 amino acids. The V and J ends lost 0 bases and 4 bases respectively, with 8 bases between them. The germline V gene has CDR1 SGHRS and CDR2 YFSETQ. CDR3 sequence reads: CASSLGTENQPQHF. CDR3 sequence (DNA): TGCGCCAGCAGCTTGGGGACAGAAAATCAGCCCCAGCATTTT.